This TCR beta chain was captured in a study of OX40 agonist ivuxolimab in advanced cancers. Study-wide points: Some patients without response likewise showed low normalized clonal expansion. Fewer expanded clones were found on average in CD4+ than in CD8+ T cells.

On this clone: Its antigen is not identified.

Trimming took 0 bases from V and 3 from J, leaving 16 bases between them. The CDR3 totals 17 residues. Germline CDR1 and CDR2: SGHDT and YYEEEE. Using immunoSEQ multiplex PCR, the repertoire was profiled, and TCRdb retains in-frame clones only, with some absent. The sample carries more than 9,500 clones, around 90% recorded once. The chain couples TRBV5-6 to TRBJ2-1; the D gene is possibly TRBD1 (6 bases). The sequenced sample was CD4+ or CD8+ T cells sorted from blood, obtained in a trial of the OX40 agonist ivuxolimab. This receptor was taken from an adult with an advanced solid tumor such as melanoma, head and neck, liver or kidney cancer. This CDR3 reads CASSLAGRGTLYNEQFF. CDR3 nucleotides: TGTGCCAGCAGCTTGGCCGGAAGGGGGACCCTCTACAATGAGCAGTTCTTC.